This T cell receptor (beta chain) was recovered during a study of a mutant IDH1 vaccine in newly diagnosed glioma. For the study at large: Treated individuals were about 60% male and approximately 40% female, averaging 40.4 years of age. Most had both radiotherapy and temozolomide beforehand; others had only one. Study-wide results and caveats: There seemed to be no relation between pseudoprogression and changes in top peripheral T cell clonotypes. The vaccine induced immune responses, and these occurred in around 93% of patients.

As for this clone: Its antigen is as yet unknown.

CDR3 length: 17 amino acids. Germline assignment: CDR1 LNHDA and CDR2 SQIVND (reference sequence). The V gene end was trimmed by 7 bases and the J gene end by 3 bases; junction bases not matched to a gene: 11. Generated by immunoSEQ multiplex PCR, the TCRdb table keeps only in-frame clones and is missing some. The sample has 40,000 or so clones, about nine tenths seen once. Indicated time point: baseline, week 1 (first vaccination visit). Treatment indicated: pre-vaccination baseline after standard-of-care therapy. The material was PBMCs, obtained from a glioma patient treated with radiotherapy, temozolomide or both. The sequence derives from a man aged 18-30 years with glioma. The V call is TRBV19, the J call TRBJ1-5, with 11 bases matching TRBD1. The CDR3 region is CASTPPDRGLYNQPQHF. CDR3 nucleotide sequence: TGTGCCAGTACCCCCCCGGACAGGGGGCTGTACAATCAGCCCCAGCATTTT.